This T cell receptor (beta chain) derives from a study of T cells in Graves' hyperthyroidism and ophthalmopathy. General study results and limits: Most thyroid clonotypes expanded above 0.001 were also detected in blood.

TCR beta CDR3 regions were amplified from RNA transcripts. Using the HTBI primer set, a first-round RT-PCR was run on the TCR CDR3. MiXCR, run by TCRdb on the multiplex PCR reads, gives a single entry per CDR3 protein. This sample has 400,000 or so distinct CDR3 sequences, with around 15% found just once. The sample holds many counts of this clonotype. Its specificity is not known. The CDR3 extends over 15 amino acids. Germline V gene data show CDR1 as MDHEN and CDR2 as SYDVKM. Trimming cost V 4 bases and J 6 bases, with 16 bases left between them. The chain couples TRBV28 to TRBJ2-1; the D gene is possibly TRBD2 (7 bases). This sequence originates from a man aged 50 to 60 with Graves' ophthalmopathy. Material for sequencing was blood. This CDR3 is CASSSPRGASNEQFF. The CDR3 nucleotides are TGTGCCAGCAGTTCCCCCCGGGGGGCGAGCAATGAGCAGTTCTTC.